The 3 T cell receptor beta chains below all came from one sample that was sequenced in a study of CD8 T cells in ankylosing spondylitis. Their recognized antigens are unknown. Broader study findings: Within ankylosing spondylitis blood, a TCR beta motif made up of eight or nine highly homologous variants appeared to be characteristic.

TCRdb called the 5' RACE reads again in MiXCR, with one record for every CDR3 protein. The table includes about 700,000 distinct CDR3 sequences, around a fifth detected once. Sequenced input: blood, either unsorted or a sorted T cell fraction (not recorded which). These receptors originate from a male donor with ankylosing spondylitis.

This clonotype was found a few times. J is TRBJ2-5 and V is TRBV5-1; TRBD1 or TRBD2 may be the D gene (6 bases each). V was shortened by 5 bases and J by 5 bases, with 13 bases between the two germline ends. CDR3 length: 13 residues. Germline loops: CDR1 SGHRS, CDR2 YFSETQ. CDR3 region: CASRPGAGETQYF. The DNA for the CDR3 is TGCGCCAGCAGACCGGGGGCGGGGGAGACCCAGTACTTC.

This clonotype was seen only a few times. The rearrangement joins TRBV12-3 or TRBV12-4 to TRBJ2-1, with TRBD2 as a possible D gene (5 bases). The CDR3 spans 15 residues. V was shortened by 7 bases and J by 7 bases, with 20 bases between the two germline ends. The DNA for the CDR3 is TGTGCCAGCACCGACGGACTCGGGTCGGGGAATGAGCAGTTCTTC. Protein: CASTDGLGSGNEQFF.

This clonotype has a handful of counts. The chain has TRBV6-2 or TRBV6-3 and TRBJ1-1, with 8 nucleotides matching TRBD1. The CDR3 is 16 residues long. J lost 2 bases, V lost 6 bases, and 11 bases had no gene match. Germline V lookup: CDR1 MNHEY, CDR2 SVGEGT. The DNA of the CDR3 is TGTGCCAGCAGCGAGCAGGGGGCGCGTTTCAACACTGAAGCTTTCTTT. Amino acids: CASSEQGARFNTEAFF.